This TCR beta chain was recovered during a study of high-grade serous ovarian cancer treatment subgroups. Points from the study as a whole: Clonal relatedness tracked neoantigen level, and by trend copy number and mutation load. Repertoire analysis covered CDR3 alone, not CDR1 or CDR2.

Tumor samples were taken before definitive surgery or chemotherapy. Produced via immunoSEQ multiplex PCR; TCRdb's table is partial and in-frame only. The sample yields around 7,700 clones, 72% seen once. Germline V gives CDR1 MNHEY, CDR2 SVGAGI. V lost 7 bases and J lost 5; bases outside the gene matches: 3. This CDR3 has 12 amino acids. Remarks on this clone: Its target is not known.

The chain combines TRBV6-5 with TRBJ2-5; 8 bases map to TRBD2. This receptor was identified in a human donor with high-grade serous ovarian cancer. The specimen sequenced was tumor tissue. The CDR3 is CASTASGETQYF. Here the CDR3 DNA reads TGTGCCAGCACGGCTAGCGGGGAGACCCAGTACTTC.